This T cell receptor (beta chain) originates from a study of siplizumab effects on memory and regulatory T cells. Study-wide findings and caveats: Unstimulated subset assignment was obtained for only a minor fraction of alloreactive clones. Fewer alloreactive sequences mapped to unstimulated CD4+ memory cells under siplizumab. Major contributors to the alloresponse seemed to be naive T cells, which also appeared more diverse than memory cells.

The V gene lost 2 bases and the J gene lost 8 bases, with 10 bases spanning the gap. Germline lookup yields CDR1 SGHTA and CDR2 FQGNSA. The CDR3 extends over 14 amino acids. Assay: immunoSEQ multiplex PCR; the TCRdb copy retains only in-frame clones and omits some. Of about 64,000 clones in the sample, approximately 97% were seen once. Notes on this clone: The antigen is undetermined.

The specimen was naive CD8+ T cells sorted from blood. The TCR was taken from a human donor in good health. The gene calls are TRBV7-2 and TRBJ1-6; D perhaps matches TRBD1 (5 bases). This chain's CDR3 is CASSLTGDDSPLHF. In nucleotides, the CDR3 is TGTGCCAGCAGCTTAACGGGGGATGATTCACCCCTCCACTTT.